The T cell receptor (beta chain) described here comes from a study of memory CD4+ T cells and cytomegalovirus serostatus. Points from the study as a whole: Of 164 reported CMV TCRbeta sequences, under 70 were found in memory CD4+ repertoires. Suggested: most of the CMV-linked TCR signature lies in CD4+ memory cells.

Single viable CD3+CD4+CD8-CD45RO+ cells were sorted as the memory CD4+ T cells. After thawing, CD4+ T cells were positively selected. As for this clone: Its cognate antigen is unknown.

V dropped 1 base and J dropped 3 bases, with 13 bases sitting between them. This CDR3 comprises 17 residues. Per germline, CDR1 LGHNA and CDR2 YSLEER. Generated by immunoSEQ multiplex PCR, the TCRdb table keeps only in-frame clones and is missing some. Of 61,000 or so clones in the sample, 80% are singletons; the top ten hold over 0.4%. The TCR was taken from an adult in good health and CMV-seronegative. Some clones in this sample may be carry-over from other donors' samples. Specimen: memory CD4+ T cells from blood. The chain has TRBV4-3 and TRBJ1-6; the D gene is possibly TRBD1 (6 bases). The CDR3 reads CASSQGGGGLYNSPLHF. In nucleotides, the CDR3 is TGCGCCAGCAGCCAAGGGGGAGGGGGACTCTATAATTCACCCCTCCACTTT.